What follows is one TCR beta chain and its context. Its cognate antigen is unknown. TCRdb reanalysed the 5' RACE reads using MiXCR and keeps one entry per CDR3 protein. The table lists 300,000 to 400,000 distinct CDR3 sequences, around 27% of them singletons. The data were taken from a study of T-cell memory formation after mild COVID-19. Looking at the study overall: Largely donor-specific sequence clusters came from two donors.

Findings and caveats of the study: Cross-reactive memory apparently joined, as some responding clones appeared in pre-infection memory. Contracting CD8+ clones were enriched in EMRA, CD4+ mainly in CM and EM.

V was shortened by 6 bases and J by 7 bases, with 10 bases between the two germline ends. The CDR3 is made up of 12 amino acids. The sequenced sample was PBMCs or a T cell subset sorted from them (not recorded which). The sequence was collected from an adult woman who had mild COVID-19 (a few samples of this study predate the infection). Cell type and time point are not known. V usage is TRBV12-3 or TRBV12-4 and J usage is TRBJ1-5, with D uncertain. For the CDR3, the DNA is TGTGCCAGCAGGGCCTCAGTCCAGCCCCAGCATTTT. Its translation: CASRASVQPQHF.